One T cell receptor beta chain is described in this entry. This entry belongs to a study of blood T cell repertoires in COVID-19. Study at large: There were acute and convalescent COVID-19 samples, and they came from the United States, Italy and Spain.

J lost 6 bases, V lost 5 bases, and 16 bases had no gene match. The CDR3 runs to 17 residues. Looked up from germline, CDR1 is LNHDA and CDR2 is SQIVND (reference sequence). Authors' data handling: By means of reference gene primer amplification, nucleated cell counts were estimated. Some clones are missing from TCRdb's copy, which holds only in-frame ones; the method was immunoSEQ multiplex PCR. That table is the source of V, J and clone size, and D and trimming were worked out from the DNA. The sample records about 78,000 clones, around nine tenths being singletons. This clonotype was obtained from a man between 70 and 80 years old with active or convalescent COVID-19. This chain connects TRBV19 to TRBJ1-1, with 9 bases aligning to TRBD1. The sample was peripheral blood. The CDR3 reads CASSVRAGTGMDPEAFF. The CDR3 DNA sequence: TGTGCCAGTAGTGTAAGGGCTGGGACAGGGATGGACCCTGAAGCTTTCTTT.